A single sample is the source of the 17 T cell receptor beta chains below, sequenced in a study of post-analysis software for immune sequencing data. Study-wide points: Patients used several TRBV segments, including TRBV5-6, TRBV5-1 and TRBV20-1, more often than controls.

Unique molecular identifiers were built into the TCR beta cDNA libraries. TCRdb re-called the PCR reads with MiXCR, one entry per CDR3 protein. The sample carries 820,000 or so distinct CDR3 sequences, under 70% recorded once. Their antigen targets remain unknown. Sample: blood. The source is a girl aged 5 to 17 with multiple sclerosis.

Only a few counts were recorded for this clonotype. The chain links TRBV2 to TRBJ2-3; D call uncertain. Germline CDR1 and CDR2: SNHLY and FYNNEI. CDR3 length: 13 residues. Between the trimmed V and J ends, which lost 4 bases and 4 bases, there was a span of 9 bases. The CDR3 loop reads CASSGLLADTQYF. Here the CDR3 DNA reads TGTGCCAGCAGTGGCCTTCTAGCAGATACGCAGTATTTT. Filled out from reference TRBV2 and TRBJ2-3, the complete variable domain reads EPEVTQTPSHQVTQMGQEVILRCVPISNHLYFYWYRQILGQKVEFLVSFYNNEISEKSEIFDDQFSVERPDGSNFTLKIRSTKLEDSAMYFCASSGLLADTQYFGPGTRLTVL.

The rearrangement joins TRBV6-1 to TRBJ1-5; TRBD1 matches at 7 bases. V dropped 7 bases and J dropped 7; count of bases not matched to a gene: 7. Germline lookup yields CDR1 MNHNS and CDR2 SASEGT. The CDR3 sequence is 13 residues long. The CDR3 reads CASTQQGPQPQHF. The CDR3 DNA follows: TGTGCCAGCACACAACAGGGGCCCCAGCCCCAGCATTTT.

For the CDR3, the DNA is TGTGCCAGGAACCCGGGACAGGGCGGCAATGAGCAGTTCTTC. Its protein product is CARNPGQGGNEQFF. V and J are TRBV3-1 and TRBJ2-1; TRBD1 aligns across 9 bases. Germline CDR1 is LGHDT and CDR2 is YNNKEL (reference sequence). The CDR3 spans 14 residues. Trimming cost V 9 bases and J 6 bases; bases outside gene matches: 9.

The chain carries TRBV5-1 and TRBJ1-1, with 7 bases identical to TRBD1. J was trimmed by 4 bases and V by 0 bases; bases with no gene match: 3. The CDR3 has 14 amino acids. Germline V gene data show CDR1 as SGHRS and CDR2 as YFSETQ. DNA for the CDR3: TGCGCCAGCAGCTTGGCCAGGACAGGCACTGAAGCTTTCTTT. As protein: CASSLARTGTEAFF.

This rearrangement joins TRBV20-1 to TRBJ2-4; TRBD1 is a possible D gene (6 bases). V dropped 4 bases and J dropped 7 bases, with 17 bases sitting between them. Germline CDR1 is DFQATT and CDR2 is SNEGSKA (reference sequence). The CDR3 has 14 residues. CDR3 region: CSATQDSLNNIQYF. In DNA form, the CDR3 reads TGCAGTGCTACGCAGGACAGTCTAAATAACATTCAGTACTTC.

V gene TRBV10-3 combines with J gene TRBJ2-5; D possibly corresponds to TRBD1 (6 bases). CDR1 is ENHRY and CDR2 is SYGVKD in the germline V gene. The CDR3 runs 14 residues. V lost 6 bases to trimming and J lost 1 base, with 12 bases between them. CDR3 nucleotides: TGTGCCATCAGCAGTACAGGGTTCCAAGAGACCCAGTACTTC. It codes for CAISSTGFQETQYF.

V gene TRBV9 combines with J gene TRBJ2-7; 10 nucleotides align to TRBD2. This CDR3 is built from 14 residues. The J segment lost 1 base and the V segment lost 7 bases, leaving 5 bases of the junction unmatched. Germline loops: CDR1 SGDLS, CDR2 YYNGEE. CDR3 nucleotide sequence: TGTGCCAGCGGTCCAGCGGGAGGGTCCTACGAGCAGTACTTC. Amino acids: CASGPAGGSYEQYF.

This chain joins TRBV20-1 and TRBJ2-7, with D hard to call. Trimming removed 0 bases at V and 5 bases at J, with 17 bases between. The CDR3 has 15 amino acids. CDR1 is DFQATT, CDR2 SNEGSKA, per germline (reference sequence). Written as DNA, the CDR3 is TGCAGTGCTAGAGATCTCCCCCTGCCTGTGGACGAGCAGTACTTC. It codes for CSARDLPLPVDEQYF.

This clonotype turned up a few times. The rearrangement uses TRBV5-1 and TRBJ2-1; tentative D call: TRBD1 (6 bases). The V gene lost 2 bases and the J gene lost 0 bases, with 12 bases spanning the gap. CDR1 SGHRS and CDR2 YFSETQ come from the germline V gene. The CDR3 sequence is 16 residues long. The CDR3 DNA is TGCGCCAGCAGCTTAGGAGGACAGCTCTCCTACAATGAGCAGTTCTTC. Translation gives CASSLGGQLSYNEQFF. The whole variable domain, filled in from reference TRBV5-1 and TRBJ2-1, reads KAGVTQTPRYLIKTRGQQVTLSCSPISGHRSVSWYQQTPGQGLQFLFEYFSETQRNKGNFPGRFSGRQFSNSRSEMNVSTLELGDSALYLCASSLGGQLSYNEQFFGPGTRLTVL.

V gene TRBV7-2 combines with J gene TRBJ2-1, with 7 bases that match TRBD2. The trim removed 7 bases at V and 6 bases at J, leaving 9 bases unmatched. Germline CDR1 reads SGHTA; CDR2 reads FQGNSA. The CDR3 sequence is 14 residues long. The CDR3 spells CASTGAWGGNEQFF. The CDR3 nucleotides read TGTGCCAGCACCGGAGCTTGGGGGGGCAATGAGCAGTTCTTC.

To note about this clonotype: The junction departs from the called germline gene at one end, perhaps through a read error. The rearrangement uses TRBV7-2 and TRBJ2-3; 8 bases are a match to TRBD1. The CDR3 contains 16 residues. Germline lookup yields CDR1 SGHTA and CDR2 FQGNSA. This chain's CDR3 is CAGSLEGQVITDTQYF. The CDR3 DNA reads TGTGCCGGCAGCCTAGAGGGACAGGTGATCACAGATACGCAGTATTTT.

The chain carries TRBV15 and TRBJ1-5; D gene uncertain. CDR1 is LNHNV and CDR2 is YYDKDF in the germline V gene (reference sequence). The CDR3 covers 13 residues. The V gene lost 5 bases and the J gene lost 3 bases, with 8 bases spanning the gap. CDR3 sequence (DNA): TGTGCCACCAGCCCTGAGTACAATCAGCCCCAGCATTTT. Its protein is CATSPEYNQPQHF.

This chain uses TRBV7-3 with TRBJ2-7; D gene ambiguous. Germline CDR1 and CDR2: SGHTA and FQGTGA. This CDR3 comprises 14 residues. Trimming took 2 bases from V and 4 from J, leaving 12 bases between them. CDR3 sequence (DNA): TGTGCCAGCAGCTTATCCGGGTCCCCATACGAGCAGTACTTC. It encodes CASSLSGSPYEQYF. Complete variable domain (other parts from reference TRBV7-3 and TRBJ2-7): GAGVSQTPSNKVTEKGKYVELRCDPISGHTALYWYRQSLGQGPEFLIYFQGTGAADDSGLPNDRFFAVRPEGSVSTLKIQRTERGDSAVYLCASSLSGSPYEQYFGPGTRLTVT.

The chain has TRBV12-3 or TRBV12-4 and TRBJ1-4; D remains ambiguous. The germline V and J ends were trimmed by 8 bases and 8 bases, with 9 bases remaining between them. CDR3 size: 11 residues. This chain's CDR3 is CASGFGEKLFF. The CDR3 coding sequence is TGTGCCAGCGGATTTGGGGAAAAACTGTTTTTT.

This clonotype was found a few times. V and J are TRBV29-1 and TRBJ2-3, with 12 bases lining up with TRBD2. CDR3 length equals 14 residues. Losses at the gene ends were 1 base for V and 4 bases for J; bases not matched to a gene: 0. Germline CDR1 and CDR2: SQVTM and ANQGSEA. CDR3 in amino acids: CSVEGLAGADTQYF. The CDR3 nucleotides read TGCAGCGTTGAAGGACTAGCGGGAGCAGATACGCAGTATTTT.

This chain joins TRBV18 and TRBJ1-2, with D maybe TRBD1 (5 bases). V lost 3 bases and J 4 bases, leaving 15 bases between the germline ends. The germline CDR1 and CDR2 sequences are KGHSH and LQKENI. This CDR3 is 15 amino acids long. The CDR3 DNA reads TGTGCCAGCTCACCGACGGCGCAGGGAGGCTATGGCTACACCTTC. Translating it yields CASSPTAQGGYGYTF. Using reference TRBV18 and TRBJ1-2 for the parts outside the CDR3, the full variable domain is NAGVMQNPRHLVRRRGQEARLRCSPMKGHSHVYWYRQLPEEGLKFMVYLQKENIIDESGMPKERFSAEFPKEGPSILRIQQVVRGDSAAYFCASSPTAQGGYGYTFGSGTRLTVV.

V usage is TRBV12-3 or TRBV12-4 and J usage is TRBJ2-5; no firm D call. The germline V and J ends were trimmed by 3 bases and 5 bases, with 7 bases remaining between them. This CDR3 is 12 amino acids long. The CDR3 region has the DNA TGTGCCAGCAGTTTCCTTCCCGAGACCCAGTACTTC. This sequence encodes CASSFLPETQYF.